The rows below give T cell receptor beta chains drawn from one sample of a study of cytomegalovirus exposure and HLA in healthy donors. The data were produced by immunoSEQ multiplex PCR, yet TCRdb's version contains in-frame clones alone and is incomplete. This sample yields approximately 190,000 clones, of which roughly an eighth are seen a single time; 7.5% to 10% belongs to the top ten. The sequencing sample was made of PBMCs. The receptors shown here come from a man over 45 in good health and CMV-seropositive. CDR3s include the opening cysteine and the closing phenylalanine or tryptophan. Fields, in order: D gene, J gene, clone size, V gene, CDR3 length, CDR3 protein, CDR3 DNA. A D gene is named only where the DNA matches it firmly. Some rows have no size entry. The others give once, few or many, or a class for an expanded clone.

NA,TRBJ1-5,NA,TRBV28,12,CASSYPTVFQHF,TGTGCCAGCAGTTACCCGACAGTTTTCCAGCATTTT
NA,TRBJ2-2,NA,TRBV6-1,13,CATATENTGELFF,TGTGCCACCGCGACAGAGAACACCGGGGAGCTGTTTTTT
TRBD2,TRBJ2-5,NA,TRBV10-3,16,CATGASGGDPQETQYF,TGTGCCACCGGGGCTAGCGGGGGGGATCCACAAGAGACCCAGTACTTC
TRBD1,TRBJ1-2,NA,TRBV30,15,CAWWAYRGLGYGYTF,TGTGCCTGGTGGGCATACAGGGGGCTCGGGTATGGCTACACCTTC
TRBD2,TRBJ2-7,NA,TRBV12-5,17,CASGLVLSRGGIYEQYF,TGTGCTAGTGGTTTGGTACTTAGTCGGGGGGGTATCTACGAGCAGTACTTC
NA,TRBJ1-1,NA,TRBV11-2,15,CASSSAAVWNTEAFF,TGTGCCAGCAGCTCTGCTGCGGTATGGAACACTGAAGCTTTCTTT
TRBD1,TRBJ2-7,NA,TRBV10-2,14,CARGPTGRFYEQYF,TGCGCCAGGGGGCCGACAGGGCGATTCTACGAGCAGTACTTC
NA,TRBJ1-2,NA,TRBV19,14,CASSTTATAGGYTF,TGTGCCAGTAGTACAACAGCAACGGCCGGTGGCTACACCTTC
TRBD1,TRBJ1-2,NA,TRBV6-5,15,CASSSRRTGGYGYTF,TGTGCCAGCAGTTCACGACGGACAGGGGGCTATGGCTACACCTTC
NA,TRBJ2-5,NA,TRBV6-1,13,CASSGQNGVTKYF,TGTGCCAGCAGCGGACAAAATGGCGTCACTAAGTACTTC
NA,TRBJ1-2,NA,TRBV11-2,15,CASSLDRQGNYGYTF,TGTGCCAGCAGCTTAGATCGTCAGGGGAACTATGGCTACACCTTC
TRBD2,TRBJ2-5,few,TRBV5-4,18,CASSLGELAGGPRETQYF,TGTGCCAGCAGCTTGGGTGAACTAGCGGGGGGGCCGAGAGAGACCCAGTACTTC
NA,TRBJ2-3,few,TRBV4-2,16,CASSQGIGALSDTQYF,TGTGCCAGCAGCCAGGGGATAGGGGCCCTCAGTGATACGCAGTATTTT
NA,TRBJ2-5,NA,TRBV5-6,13,CASSLMSGETQYF,TGTGCCAGCAGCTTAATGAGCGGAGAGACCCAGTACTTC